This T cell receptor (beta chain) was profiled in a study of vaccination effects on CD4 cells after COVID-19 (dated by TCRdb to between 2020 and 2023). About the study as a whole: Participants received two doses of either the BNT162b2 or the mRNA-1273 mRNA SARS-CoV-2 vaccine. SARS-CoV-2 spike-specific CD4+ TCR repertoires were compared before and after mRNA vaccination in COVID-19 convalescent patients and in infection-naive vaccine recipients. The full study included ten to eleven COVID-19 convalescent patients and several SARS-CoV-2-naive healthy vaccine recipients. Cultures from other donors in the study were sequenced using the Oncomine TCR Beta short-read assay on an Illumina iSeq 100. Study-wide findings and limitations: Among healthy vaccine recipients, nearly all vaccine-induced clones were SARS-CoV-2 mono-reactive, and only 1 of 255 was cross-reactive with common cold coronaviruses. At late post-vaccination timepoints, both infection-induced and vaccine-induced clones showed marked clonal contraction, consistent with waning T cell responses. Only a small number of convalescent patients were included, and no early post-infection timepoints were available, which limited the study.

The library came from the immunoSEQ multiplex PCR assay. DNA from the cultured and isolated CD4+ T cells underwent TCR beta CDR3 sequencing. Turning to the authors' computational methods: Non-productive TCR sequences were removed and reads were trimmed to the CDR3 region, keeping CDR3s of at least 7 amino acids. Antigen-specific clonotypes were identified using the MANAFEST web app by comparison of expansion in peptide wells against reference cultures. To be called positive, a clone needed expansion at FDR<0.05 compared with the reference and with all other wells, an odds ratio greater than 5, and a frequency greater than 0.1% in two replicate wells. A clonotype was called cross-reactive if it was significantly expanded both in SARS-CoV-2 spike wells and in at least one common cold coronavirus spike condition. CDR3 similarity was assessed by Levenshtein distance with the stringdist R package, and unrooted trees were built with ape in R 3.6.1. In its TCRdb copy, this immuneACCESS table keeps in-frame sequences only and misses some clones. Where compared with another copy, unresolved V genes explain less than half of these, and the others have no known cause. V and J calls and clone size are given by that table; D and trimming were obtained from the DNA. The sample table records 71,000 or so clones; approximately 70% of these occur just once. Roughly 4% of the sample is in the top ten clones.

For this clone: Its antigen has not been determined. Base qualities are missing; no much larger clone stands one base away.

To identify antigen-specific CD4+ T cell clonotypes by their expansion, the ViraFEST assay first stimulated PBMC with viral peptide pools and then applied TCR sequencing. After around 11 days of culture, CD4+ T cells were isolated with the EasySep CD4+ T cell isolation kit. Negative nucleocapsid antibody results before and after vaccination confirmed that the healthy vaccine recipients had no prior SARS-CoV-2 infection. A few million PBMC per well were cultured in IMDM with 5% human AB serum, around 9.1 IU/ml IL-2 and gentamicin, plus 10 ug/ml peptides. On days 3 and 7, half of the culture medium was replaced with fresh IL-2-containing medium. Unless noted otherwise, every peptide stimulation condition was grown in triplicate wells. PBMC were separated from whole blood using Ficoll-Paque Plus gradient centrifugation and were then either cryopreserved at -140C or used fresh. Overlapping peptide pools spanned the spike proteins of SARS-CoV-2 and the common cold coronaviruses HCoV-NL63, HCoV-OC43 and HCoV-229E. The QIAamp micro DNA kit was used to extract genomic DNA from the cultured CD4+ T cells.

After removal of 9 bases from V and 1 base from J, the junction retains 2 bases not matched to a gene. CDR1 and CDR2 (LNHDA, SQIVND) derive from the germline V gene (reference sequence). There are 14 amino acids in the CDR3, from cysteine to phenylalanine inclusive. The entry retains the CDR3 DNA only, 42 bases that are in frame from base 1. The sample here was CD4+ T cells from PBMCs cultured with HCoV-OC43 spike peptides, taken before COVID-19 vaccination. The cell subset or site label, as the study defines it: HCoV-OC43 spike overlapping peptide pool stimulation. The chain is encoded by TRBV19 joined to TRBJ2-5, with 13 junctional bases fitting TRBD2. The origin of this receptor is a human donor who received a COVID-19 vaccine. The nucleotide sequence is TGTGCCAGCGGGACTAGCGGGACCCAAGAGACCCAGTACTTC. This yields the protein CASGTSGTQETQYF.